The 5 T cell receptor beta chains below all came from one sample that was sequenced in a study of blood T cell repertoires in COVID-19. Libraries were prepared by immunoSEQ multiplex PCR; TCRdb keeps only in-frame clonotypes and omits some of them. The repertoire holds tens of thousands of clones, roughly 88% seen once, with almost 7% in the top ten. Sample: peripheral blood. These receptors came from a woman older than 75 with acute or convalescent COVID-19.

This clone was counted a single time. The chain carries TRBV4-3 and TRBJ1-4; D may be TRBD1 (5 bases). Germline V gives CDR1 LGHNA, CDR2 YSLEER. The CDR3 loop spans 14 amino acids. The V gene lost 4 bases and the J gene lost 3 bases, with 9 bases spanning the gap. The CDR3 protein is CASSRGTPNEKLFF. The DNA for the CDR3 is TGCGCCAGCAGCCGGGGGACTCCTAATGAAAAACTGTTTTTT.

The chain carries TRBV3-1 (or the pseudogene TRBV3-2) and TRBJ1-2; TRBD1 might be the D (5 bases). The length of the CDR3 is 15 residues. V lost 3 bases and J 6 bases, leaving 17 bases between the germline ends. CDR1 and CDR2 from the germline V gene are LGHDT and YNNKEL (reference sequence). CDR3 in DNA: TGTGCCAGCAGCCATGGAGGGTGGGGGGTCCATGGCTACACCTTC. Encoded protein: CASSHGGWGVHGYTF.

The J gene is TRBJ1-5, the V gene TRBV5-4; possibly TRBD1 for D (6 bases). V lost 0 bases, J lost 9 bases, and 10 bases lay in between. CDR1 and CDR2 from the germline V gene are SGHNT and YYREEE (reference sequence). CDR3 length: 13 amino acids. CDR3 bases: TGTGCCAGCAGCTTGGAACAGGGCGCGCCCCAGCATTTT. Amino acids: CASSLEQGAPQHF.

V gene TRBV5-1 combines with J gene TRBJ1-2, with D possibly matching TRBD1 (5 bases). This CDR3 has 12 residues. The germline V gene has CDR1 SGHRS and CDR2 YFSETQ. V lost 3 bases to trimming and J lost 8 bases, with 11 bases between them. The CDR3: CASSSGLQGYTF. CDR3 sequence (DNA): TGCGCCAGCAGCTCGGGACTACAAGGCTACACCTTC. The full variable domain, completed using reference TRBV5-1 and TRBJ1-2, is KAGVTQTPRYLIKTRGQQVTLSCSPISGHRSVSWYQQTPGQGLQFLFEYFSETQRNKGNFPGRFSGRQFSNSRSEMNVSTLELGDSALYLCASSSGLQGYTFGSGTRLTVV.

V and J are TRBV3-1 (or the pseudogene TRBV3-2) and TRBJ2-6; D perhaps matches TRBD2 (5 bases). Germline V gene data show CDR1 as LGHDT and CDR2 as YNNKEL (reference sequence). CDR3 size: 15 residues. V lost 2 bases and J 1 base, leaving 6 bases between the germline ends. CDR3 in amino acids: CASSQRESGANVLTF. Here the CDR3 DNA reads TGTGCCAGCAGCCAAAGGGAGTCTGGGGCCAACGTCCTGACTTTC.